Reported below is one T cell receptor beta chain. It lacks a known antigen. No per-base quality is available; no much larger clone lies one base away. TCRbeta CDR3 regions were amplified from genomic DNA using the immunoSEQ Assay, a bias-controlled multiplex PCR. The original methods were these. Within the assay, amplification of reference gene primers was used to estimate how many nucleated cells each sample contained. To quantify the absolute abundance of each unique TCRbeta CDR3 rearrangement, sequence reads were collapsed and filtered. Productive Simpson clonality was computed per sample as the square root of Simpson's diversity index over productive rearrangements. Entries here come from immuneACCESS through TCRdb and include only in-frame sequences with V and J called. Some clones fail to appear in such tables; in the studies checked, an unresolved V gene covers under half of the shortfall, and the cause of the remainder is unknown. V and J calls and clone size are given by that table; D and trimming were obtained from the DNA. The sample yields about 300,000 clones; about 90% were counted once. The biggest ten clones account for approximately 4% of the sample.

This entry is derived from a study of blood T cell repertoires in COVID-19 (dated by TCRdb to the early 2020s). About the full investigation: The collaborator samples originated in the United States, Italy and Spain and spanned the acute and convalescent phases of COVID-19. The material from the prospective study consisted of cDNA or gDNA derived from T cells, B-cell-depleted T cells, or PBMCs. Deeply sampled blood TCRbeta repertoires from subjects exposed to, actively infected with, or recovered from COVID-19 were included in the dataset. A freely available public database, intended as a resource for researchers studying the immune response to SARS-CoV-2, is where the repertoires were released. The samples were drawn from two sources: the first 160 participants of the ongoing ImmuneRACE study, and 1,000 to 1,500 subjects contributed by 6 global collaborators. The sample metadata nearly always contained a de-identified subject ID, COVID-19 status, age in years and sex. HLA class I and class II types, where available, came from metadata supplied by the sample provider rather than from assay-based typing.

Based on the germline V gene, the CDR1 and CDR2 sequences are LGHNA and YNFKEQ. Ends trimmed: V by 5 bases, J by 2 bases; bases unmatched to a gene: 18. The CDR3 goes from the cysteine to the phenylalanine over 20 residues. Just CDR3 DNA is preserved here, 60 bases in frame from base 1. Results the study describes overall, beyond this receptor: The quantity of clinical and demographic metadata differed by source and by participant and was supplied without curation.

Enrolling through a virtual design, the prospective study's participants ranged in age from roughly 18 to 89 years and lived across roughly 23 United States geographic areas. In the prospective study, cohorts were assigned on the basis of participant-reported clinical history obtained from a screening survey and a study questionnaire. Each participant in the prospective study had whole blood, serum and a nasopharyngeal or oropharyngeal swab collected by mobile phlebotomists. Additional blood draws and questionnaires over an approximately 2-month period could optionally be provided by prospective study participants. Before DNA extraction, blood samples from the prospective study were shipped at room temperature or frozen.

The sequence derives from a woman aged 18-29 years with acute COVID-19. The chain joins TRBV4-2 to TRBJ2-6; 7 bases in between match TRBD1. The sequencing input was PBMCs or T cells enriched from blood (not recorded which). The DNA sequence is TGTGCCAGCAGCTATACAGGGGCCAGAGAGATTCTTACTGGGGCCAACGTCCTGACTTTC. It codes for CASSYTGAREILTGANVLTF.